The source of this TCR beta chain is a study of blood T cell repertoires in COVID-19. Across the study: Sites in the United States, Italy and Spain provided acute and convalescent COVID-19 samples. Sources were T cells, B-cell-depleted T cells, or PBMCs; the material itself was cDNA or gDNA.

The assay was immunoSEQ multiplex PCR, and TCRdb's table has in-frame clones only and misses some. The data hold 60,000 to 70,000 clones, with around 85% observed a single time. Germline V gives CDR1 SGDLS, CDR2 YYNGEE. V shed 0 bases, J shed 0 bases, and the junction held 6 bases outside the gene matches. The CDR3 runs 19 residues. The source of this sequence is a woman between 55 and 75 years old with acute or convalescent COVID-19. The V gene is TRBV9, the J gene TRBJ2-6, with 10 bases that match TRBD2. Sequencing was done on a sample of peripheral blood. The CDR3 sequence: CASSVGLAGGISGANVLTF. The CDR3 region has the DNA TGTGCCAGCAGCGTAGGATTAGCGGGGGGCATCTCTGGGGCCAACGTCCTGACTTTC.